Below are 7 T cell receptor beta chains sequenced from a single sample in a study of blood T cell repertoires in COVID-19. The protocol was immunoSEQ multiplex PCR, while the TCRdb copy is restricted to in-frame clones and leaves out a portion. The data hold some 100,000 clones, with roughly 92% observed a single time. The sequencing sample was made of peripheral blood. These receptor sequences come from a man between 50 and 59 years old with active COVID-19.

V usage is TRBV19 and J usage is TRBJ1-4, with unresolved D. The CDR3 is 13 amino acids. Germline lookup yields CDR1 LNHDA and CDR2 SQIVND (reference sequence). The ends were cut back, 3 bases at V and 3 bases at J, with 5 bases in the middle. The CDR3 loop reads CASSIPANEKLFF. In DNA form, the CDR3 reads TGTGCCAGTAGTATTCCGGCTAATGAAAAACTGTTTTTT.

The V call is TRBV3-1 (or the pseudogene TRBV3-2), the J call TRBJ1-1; the D gene is possibly TRBD1 (5 bases). Germline assignment: CDR1 LGHDT and CDR2 YNNKEL (reference sequence). The CDR3 runs 15 residues. V dropped 2 bases and J dropped 3 bases, with 13 bases sitting between them. The CDR3 here is CASSQSGGRDTEAFF. For the CDR3, the DNA is TGTGCCAGCAGCCAAAGCGGGGGTCGGGACACTGAAGCTTTCTTT.

The CDR3 region has the DNA TGTGCCAGCAGTACCCCGGGACAGGGCTCTCAGCCCCAGCATTTT. Its translation: CASSTPGQGSQPQHF. This sequence joins TRBV6-6 and TRBJ1-5, with 9 bases aligning to TRBD1. Germline V gene lookup returns CDR1 MNHNY and CDR2 SVGAGI (reference sequence). Unmatched junction bases numbered 8, after V lost 5 bases and J lost 6 bases. The CDR3 length is 15 residues.

The genes are TRBV28 and TRBJ1-6; TRBD1 might be the D (6 bases). The V end lost 6 bases, the J end lost 9 bases, and 21 bases lay between the germline ends. This CDR3 is 16 amino acids long. Germline-derived CDR1 and CDR2 are MDHEN and SYDVKM. CDR3: CASRPEGGARSSPLHF. The CDR3 nucleotides read TGTGCCAGCAGACCTGAAGGGGGGGCGCGATCTTCACCCCTCCACTTT.

The chain uses TRBV2 and TRBJ2-2; TRBD2 aligns across 12 bases. The CDR3 loop spans 14 amino acids. The J segment lost 5 bases and the V segment lost 6 bases, leaving 1 base of the junction unmatched. CDR1 and CDR2 from the germline V gene are SNHLY and FYNNEI. CDR3 bases: TGTGCCAGCAGGCTAGCGGGAGGGACCGGGGAGCTGTTTTTT. Amino acid sequence: CASRLAGGTGELFF.

The rearrangement joins TRBV18 to TRBJ1-1; D unclear. CDR1 is KGHSH, CDR2 LQKENI, per germline. V was clipped by 2 bases and J by 3 bases, with 16 bases between them. This CDR3 has 16 residues. In nucleotides, the CDR3 is TGTGCCAGCTCACCATGGGCAGGCGACGATTACACTGAAGCTTTCTTT. Translation gives CASSPWAGDDYTEAFF.

This rearrangement joins TRBV3-1 (or the pseudogene TRBV3-2) to TRBJ2-1; perhaps TRBD2 as D (5 bases). Germline lookup yields CDR1 LGHDT and CDR2 YNNKEL (reference sequence). The V gene lost 8 bases and the J gene lost 7 bases, with 21 bases spanning the gap. The CDR3 spans 15 residues. DNA for the CDR3: TGTGCCAGCGACCTCGGAACTAGTGGAAGGAATGAGCAGTTCTTC. Translated, it gives CASDLGTSGRNEQFF.